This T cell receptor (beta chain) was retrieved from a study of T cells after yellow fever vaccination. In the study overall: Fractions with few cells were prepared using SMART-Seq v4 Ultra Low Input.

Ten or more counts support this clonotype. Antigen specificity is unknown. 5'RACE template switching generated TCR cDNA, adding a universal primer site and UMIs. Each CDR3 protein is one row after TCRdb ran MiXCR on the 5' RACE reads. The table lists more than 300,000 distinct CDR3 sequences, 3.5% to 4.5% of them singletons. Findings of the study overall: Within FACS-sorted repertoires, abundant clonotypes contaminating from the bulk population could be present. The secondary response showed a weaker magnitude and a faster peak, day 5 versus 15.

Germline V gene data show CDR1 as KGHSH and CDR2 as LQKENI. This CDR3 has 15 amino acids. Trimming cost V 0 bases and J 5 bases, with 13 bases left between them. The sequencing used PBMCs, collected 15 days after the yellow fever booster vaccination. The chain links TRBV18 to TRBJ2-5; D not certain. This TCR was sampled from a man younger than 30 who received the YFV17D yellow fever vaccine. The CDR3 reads CASSPPDTGGETQYF. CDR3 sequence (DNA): TGTGCCAGCTCACCACCCGATACCGGTGGGGAGACCCAGTACTTC.